One sample yielded the 14 T cell receptor beta chains listed below, sequenced in a study of OX40 agonist ivuxolimab in advanced cancers. The repertoire was sequenced with immunoSEQ multiplex PCR; TCRdb's copy has only in-frame clones and lacks some. The sample contains tens of thousands of clones, 80% to 90% of which appear only once. The source was CD4+ or CD8+ T cells sorted from blood, collected in a trial of the OX40 agonist ivuxolimab. Receptors originate from an adult with an advanced solid tumor such as melanoma, head and neck, liver or kidney cancer.

The CDR3 is CASSVGIGQETQYF. CDR3 bases: TGTGCCAGCAGCGTAGGTATCGGCCAAGAGACCCAGTACTTC. The gene calls are TRBV9 and TRBJ2-5; D call uncertain. The CDR3 is 14 amino acids. Germline lookup yields CDR1 SGDLS and CDR2 YYNGEE. The V end was cut by 0 bases, the J end by 1 base, with 7 bases between.

The J gene is TRBJ2-7, the V gene TRBV5-6, with D unclear. V was shortened by 0 bases and J by 7 bases, with 8 bases between the two germline ends. This CDR3 is built from 12 residues. Germline V gives CDR1 SGHDT, CDR2 YYEEEE. The CDR3 DNA sequence: TGTGCCAGCAGCTTGGCCGGATGGGAGCAGTACTTC. Its protein is CASSLAGWEQYF.

The rearrangement uses TRBV5-1 and TRBJ2-5; possibly TRBD1 or TRBD2 for D (6 bases each). CDR1 and CDR2 from the germline V gene are SGHRS and YFSETQ. This CDR3 region has 15 residues. V was trimmed by 4 bases and J by 4 bases, leaving 17 bases between them. The CDR3: CASSAAGGFGETQYF. CDR3 sequence (DNA): TGCGCCAGCAGCGCTGCCGGGGGCTTTGGAGAGACCCAGTACTTC.

The V and J genes are TRBV12-5 and TRBJ1-3; D is ambiguous. The CDR3 sequence is 14 residues long. Germline loops: CDR1 LGHNT, CDR2 FRNRAP. V was clipped by 3 bases and J by 2 bases, with 8 bases between them. For the CDR3, the DNA is TGTGCTAGTGGTTTTACCGGTACTGGAAACACCATATATTTT. This encodes CASGFTGTGNTIYF. Full variable domain (remainder filled in from reference TRBV12-5 and TRBJ1-3): DARVTQTPRHKVTEMGQEVTMRCQPILGHNTVFWYRQTMMQGLELLAYFRNRAPLDDSGMPKDRFSAEMPDATLATLKIQPSEPRDSAVYFCASGFTGTGNTIYFGEGSWLTVV.

The chain uses TRBV7-3 and TRBJ1-1, with D perhaps matching TRBD1 (5 bases). The CDR3 consists of 10 residues. Trimming pared 5 bases from V and 10 bases from J, leaving 8 bases between. Germline values: CDR1 SGHTA, CDR2 FQGTGA. In nucleotides, the CDR3 is TGTGCCAGCAGCCCCCAGGGAGCTTTCTTT. Translation: CASSPQGAFF.

V is TRBV7-9 and J is TRBJ2-1, with 7 bases matching TRBD2. V was clipped by 10 bases and J by 4 bases; unmatched bases: 10. The CDR3 runs 14 residues. The germline gives CDR1 SEHNR, CDR2 FQNEAQ (reference sequence). CDR3 in amino acids: CATSSGGGYNEQFF. The CDR3 DNA sequence: TGTGCCACCTCTTCGGGAGGAGGATACAATGAGCAGTTCTTC.

This chain uses TRBV7-6 with TRBJ1-1; D not resolved. Trimming cost V 5 bases and J 1 base, with 8 bases left between them. This CDR3 region has 13 residues. The germline gives CDR1 SGHVS, CDR2 FNYEAQ. This CDR3 is CASSPRGNTEAFF. CDR3 in DNA: TGTGCCAGCAGCCCAAGAGGGAACACTGAAGCTTTCTTT. Combining the CDR3 with reference TRBV7-6 and TRBJ1-1 gives the whole variable domain GAGVSQSPRYKVTKRGQDVALRCDPISGHVSLYWYRQALGQGPEFLTYFNYEAQQDKSGLPNDRFSAERPEGSISTLTIQRTEQRDSAMYRCASSPRGNTEAFFGQGTRLTVV.

V is TRBV7-3 and J is TRBJ2-7; tentatively, D is TRBD1 (6 bases). The CDR3 length is 12 residues. The V gene's germline CDR1 is SGHTA and CDR2 FQGTGA. The ends were cut back, 5 bases at V and 3 bases at J, with 8 bases in the middle. CDR3 residues: CASSAQGYEQYF. As DNA, the CDR3 is TGTGCCAGCAGCGCACAGGGCTACGAGCAGTACTTC.

J is TRBJ2-7 and V is TRBV5-1; D call uncertain. The CDR3 covers 16 residues. Trimming shortened V by 0 bases and J by 6 bases, and 19 bases separated the two germline ends. CDR1 is SGHRS, CDR2 YFSETQ, per germline. The CDR3 loop reads CASSLAGNPLRSEQYF. The DNA for the CDR3 is TGCGCCAGCAGCTTGGCCGGAAACCCTCTGAGGTCCGAGCAGTACTTC.

The chain carries TRBV11-3 and TRBJ2-7; a possible D gene is TRBD1 (5 bases). Between the trimmed V and J ends, which lost 1 base and 5 bases, there was a span of 9 bases. Germline assignment: CDR1 SGHNT and CDR2 YENEEA. The CDR3 loop spans 13 amino acids. This CDR3 is CASSLAREDEQYF. The CDR3 DNA sequence: TGTGCCAGCAGCTTAGCCAGGGAAGACGAGCAGTACTTC. Filled out from reference TRBV11-3 and TRBJ2-7, the complete variable domain reads EAGVVQSPRYKIIEKKQPVAFWCNPISGHNTLYWYLQNLGQGPELLIRYENEEAVDDSQLPKDRFSAERLKGVDSTLKIQPAELGDSAVYLCASSLAREDEQYFGPGTRLTVT.

This clone has a handful of counts. Other DNA sequences in the same sample also yield this CDR3. The rearrangement links TRBV14 to TRBJ2-5; 7 bases align to TRBD1. The CDR3 runs to 15 residues. In germline, CDR1 is SGHDN, CDR2 FVKESK. V was pared by 4 bases and J by 4 bases, with 9 bases of the junction left unmatched. The CDR3 DNA is TGTGCCAGCAGCCCGAGGACAGGAAAAGGAGAGACCCAGTACTTC. Translating gives CASSPRTGKGETQYF.

The V and J genes are TRBV5-1 and TRBJ2-5; D is unclear. Trimming took 0 bases from V and 4 from J, leaving 4 bases between them. Looked up from germline, CDR1 is SGHRS and CDR2 is YFSETQ. This CDR3 has 12 residues. The CDR3 DNA reads as TGCGCCAGCAGCTTGGAGGGAGAGACCCAGTACTTC. This encodes CASSLEGETQYF.

The chain uses TRBV9 and TRBJ1-1, with D unresolved. Trimming stripped 2 bases from V and 5 bases from J, with 28 bases between. Germline V lookup: CDR1 SGDLS, CDR2 YYNGEE. CDR3 size: 19 residues. The DNA of the CDR3 is TGTGCCAGCAGCGTCGGATCTGGGAGACACGGAAGGTCCGGGACTGAAGCTTTCTTT. Its protein is CASSVGSGRHGRSGTEAFF.

The chain combines TRBV19 with TRBJ2-5; tentatively, D is TRBD1 or TRBD2 (6 bases each). This CDR3 region has 17 residues. Germline values: CDR1 LNHDA, CDR2 SQIVND (reference sequence). Trimming pared 5 bases from V and 5 bases from J, leaving 24 bases between. The CDR3 spells CASSPGDSRGSVETQYF. CDR3 DNA: TGTGCCAGTAGTCCGGGGGACTCCAGGGGTAGTGTCGAGACCCAGTACTTC.